The clone carrying this T cell receptor beta chain was counted once. Its antigen is unidentified. Germline V CDR1 and CDR2: MNHNS, SASEGT. V was pared by 6 bases and J by 10 bases, with 19 bases between. CDR3 length: 15 amino acids. This specimen belongs to a study of OX40 agonist ivuxolimab in advanced cancers. Turning to the study itself: Two patients with cutaneous melanoma and one with hepatocellular carcinoma, three in total, showed partial responses.

Notes on the study in general: Within 6 weeks, CD4+ and CD8+ blood T cells expanded clonally at 0.1 to 3.0 mg/kg. The expanded peripheral T cells' antigen specificity was not determined.

Blood got drawn at baseline, again on cycle 4 day 1, and then on cycle 7 day 1. This table comes from immunoSEQ multiplex PCR, and its TCRdb copy is limited to in-frame clones, with some not included. The sample includes roughly 69,000 clones, approximately 90% of them seen just once. The chain uses TRBV6-1 and TRBJ1-6, with D maybe TRBD1 (5 bases). This sequence originates from an adult with an advanced solid tumor such as melanoma, head and neck, liver or kidney cancer. Source: CD4+ or CD8+ T cells sorted from blood, taken in a trial of the OX40 agonist ivuxolimab. CDR3 region: CASSPSGDGGSPLHF. As DNA, the CDR3 is TGTGCCAGCAGCCCCAGTGGGGACGGGGGATCACCCCTCCACTTT.